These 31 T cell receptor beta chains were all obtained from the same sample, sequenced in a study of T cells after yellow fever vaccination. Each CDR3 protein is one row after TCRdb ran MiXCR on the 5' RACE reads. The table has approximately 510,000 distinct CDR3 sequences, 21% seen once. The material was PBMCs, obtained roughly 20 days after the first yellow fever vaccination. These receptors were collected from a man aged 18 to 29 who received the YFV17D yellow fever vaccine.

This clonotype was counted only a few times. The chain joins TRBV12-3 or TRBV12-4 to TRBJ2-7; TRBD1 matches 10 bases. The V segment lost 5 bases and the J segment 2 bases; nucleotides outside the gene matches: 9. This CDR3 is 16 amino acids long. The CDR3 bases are TGTGCCAGCAGTCAACCGGGACAGGGGCCTGCCTACGAGCAGTACTTC. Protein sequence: CASSQPGQGPAYEQYF.

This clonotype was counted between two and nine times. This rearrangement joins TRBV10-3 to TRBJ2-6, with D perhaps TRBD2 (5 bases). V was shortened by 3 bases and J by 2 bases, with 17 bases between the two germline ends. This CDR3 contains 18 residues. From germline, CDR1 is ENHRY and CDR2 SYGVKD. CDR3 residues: CAISDAGTGITGANVLTF. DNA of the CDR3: TGTGCCATCAGTGATGCAGGCACCGGGATAACTGGGGCCAACGTCCTGACTTTC.

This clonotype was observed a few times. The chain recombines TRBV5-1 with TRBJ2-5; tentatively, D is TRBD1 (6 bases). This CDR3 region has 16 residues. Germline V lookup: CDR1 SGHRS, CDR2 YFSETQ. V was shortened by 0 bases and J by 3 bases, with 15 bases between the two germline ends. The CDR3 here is CASSLGTDGDKETQYF. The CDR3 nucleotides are TGCGCCAGCAGCTTGGGGACGGATGGGGACAAAGAGACCCAGTACTTC.

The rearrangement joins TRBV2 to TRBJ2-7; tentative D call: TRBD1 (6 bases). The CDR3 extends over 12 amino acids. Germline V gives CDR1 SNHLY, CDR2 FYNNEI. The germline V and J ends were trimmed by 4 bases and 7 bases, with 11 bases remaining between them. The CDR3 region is CASSGDTGEQYF. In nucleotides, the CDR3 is TGTGCCAGCAGTGGGGACACCGGTGAGCAGTACTTC.

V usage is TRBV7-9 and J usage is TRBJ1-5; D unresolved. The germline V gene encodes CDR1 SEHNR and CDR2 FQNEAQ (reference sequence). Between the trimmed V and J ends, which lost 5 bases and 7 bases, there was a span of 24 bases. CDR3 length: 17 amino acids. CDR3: CASSHKRLRWSRQPQHF. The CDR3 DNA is TGTGCCAGCAGCCACAAAAGACTGCGTTGGTCTCGCCAGCCCCAGCATTTT.

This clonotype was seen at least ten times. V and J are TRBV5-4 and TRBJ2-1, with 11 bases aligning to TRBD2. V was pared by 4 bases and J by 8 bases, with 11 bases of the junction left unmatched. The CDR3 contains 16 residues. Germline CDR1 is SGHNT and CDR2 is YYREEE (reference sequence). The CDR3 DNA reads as TGTGCCAGCAGCCCTATATTAGCGGGGGGGCAGGATGAGCAGTTCTTC. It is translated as CASSPILAGGQDEQFF.

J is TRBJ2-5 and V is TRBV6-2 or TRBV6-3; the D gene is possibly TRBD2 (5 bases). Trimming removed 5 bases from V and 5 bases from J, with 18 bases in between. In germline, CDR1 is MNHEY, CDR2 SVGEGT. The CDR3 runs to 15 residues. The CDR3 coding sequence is TGTGCCAGCAGTGCTTCGACTTGGAGGCCTGAGACCCAGTACTTC. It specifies CASSASTWRPETQYF.

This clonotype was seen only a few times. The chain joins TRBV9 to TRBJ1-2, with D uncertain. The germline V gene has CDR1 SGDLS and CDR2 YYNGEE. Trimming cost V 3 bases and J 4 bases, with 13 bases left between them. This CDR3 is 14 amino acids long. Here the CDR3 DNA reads TGTGCCAGCAGCGCCCAGGACGGCCTCTATGGCTACACCTTC. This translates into CASSAQDGLYGYTF.

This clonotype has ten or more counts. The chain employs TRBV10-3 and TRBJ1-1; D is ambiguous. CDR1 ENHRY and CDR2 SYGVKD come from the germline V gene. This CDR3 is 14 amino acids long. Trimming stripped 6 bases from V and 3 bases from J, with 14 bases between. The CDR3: CAIRRDDLYTEAFF. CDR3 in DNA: TGTGCCATCAGACGTGACGACCTCTACACTGAAGCTTTCTTT.

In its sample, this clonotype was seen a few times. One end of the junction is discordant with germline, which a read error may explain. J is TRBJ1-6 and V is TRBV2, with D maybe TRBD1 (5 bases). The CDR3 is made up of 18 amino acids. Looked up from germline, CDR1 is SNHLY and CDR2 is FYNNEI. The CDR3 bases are TGTGCCAGCCGGGACGCCAGTTTTCCCCGGTCCTTTAATTCACCCCTCCACTTT. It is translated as CASRDASFPRSFNSPLHF.

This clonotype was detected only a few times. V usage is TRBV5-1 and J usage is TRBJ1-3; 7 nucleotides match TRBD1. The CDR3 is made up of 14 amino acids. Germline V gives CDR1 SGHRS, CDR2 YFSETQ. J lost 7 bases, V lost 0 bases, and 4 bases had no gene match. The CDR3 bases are TGCGCCAGCAGCTTGGAGCAGGGGGAGAACACCATATATTTT. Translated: CASSLEQGENTIYF.

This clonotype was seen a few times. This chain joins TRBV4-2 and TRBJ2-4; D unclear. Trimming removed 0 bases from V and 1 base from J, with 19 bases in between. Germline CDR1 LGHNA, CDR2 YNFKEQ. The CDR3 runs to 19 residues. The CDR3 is CASSQDSPGLVGAKNIQYF. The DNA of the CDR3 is TGTGCCAGCAGCCAAGATTCCCCGGGCCTAGTGGGGGCCAAAAACATTCAGTACTTC.

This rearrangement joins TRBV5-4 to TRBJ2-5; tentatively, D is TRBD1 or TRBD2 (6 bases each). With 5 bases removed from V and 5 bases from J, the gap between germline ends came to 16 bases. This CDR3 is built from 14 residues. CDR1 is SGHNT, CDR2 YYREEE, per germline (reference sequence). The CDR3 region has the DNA TGTGCCAGCAGGCGGGACACCAGAGCTGAGACCCAGTACTTC. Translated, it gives CASRRDTRAETQYF. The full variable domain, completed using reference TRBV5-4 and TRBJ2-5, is ETGVTQSPTHLIKTRGQQVTLRCSSQSGHNTVSWYQQALGQGPQFIFQYYREEENGRGNFPPRFSGLQFPNYSSELNVNALELDDSALYLCASRRDTRAETQYFGPGTRLLVL.

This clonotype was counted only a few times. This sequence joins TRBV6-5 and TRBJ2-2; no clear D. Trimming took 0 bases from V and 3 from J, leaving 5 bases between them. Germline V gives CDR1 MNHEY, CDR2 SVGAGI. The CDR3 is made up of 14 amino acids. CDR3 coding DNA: TGTGCCAGCAGTTACTCGGTCCACACCGGGGAGCTGTTTTTT. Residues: CASSYSVHTGELFF.

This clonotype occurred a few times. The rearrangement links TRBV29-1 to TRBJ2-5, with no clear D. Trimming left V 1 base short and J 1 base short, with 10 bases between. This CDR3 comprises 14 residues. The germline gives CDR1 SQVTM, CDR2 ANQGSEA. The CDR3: CSVEGRVSQETQYF. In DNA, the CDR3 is TGCAGCGTTGAAGGTCGGGTGAGCCAAGAGACCCAGTACTTC.

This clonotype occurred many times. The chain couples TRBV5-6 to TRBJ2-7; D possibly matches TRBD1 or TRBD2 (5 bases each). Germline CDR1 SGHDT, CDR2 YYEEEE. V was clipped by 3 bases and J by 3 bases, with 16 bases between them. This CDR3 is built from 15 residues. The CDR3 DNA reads TGTGCCAGCAGCTCCGGACCGGGACCCCGCTACGAGCAGTACGTC. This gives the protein CASSSGPGPRYEQYV.

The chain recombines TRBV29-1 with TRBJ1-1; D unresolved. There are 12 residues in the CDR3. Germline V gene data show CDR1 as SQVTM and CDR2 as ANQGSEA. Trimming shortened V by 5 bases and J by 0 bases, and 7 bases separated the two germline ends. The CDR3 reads CSVRVMNTEAFF. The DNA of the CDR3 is TGCAGCGTTCGGGTGATGAACACTGAAGCTTTCTTT.

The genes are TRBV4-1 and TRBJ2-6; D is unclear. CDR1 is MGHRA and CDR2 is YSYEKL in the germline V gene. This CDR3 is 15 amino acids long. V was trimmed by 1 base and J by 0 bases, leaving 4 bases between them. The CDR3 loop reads CASSQGSSGANVLTF. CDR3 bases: TGCGCCAGCAGCCAAGGATCCTCTGGGGCCAACGTCCTGACTTTC.

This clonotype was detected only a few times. The CDR3 reads CASSVVIAGELFF. As DNA, the CDR3 is TGTGCCAGCAGCGTAGTTATTGCCGGGGAGCTGTTTTTT. The rearrangement links TRBV9 to TRBJ2-2; D remains unclear. V was pared by 0 bases and J by 6 bases, with 6 bases between. This CDR3 is built from 13 residues. CDR1 is SGDLS, CDR2 YYNGEE, per germline.

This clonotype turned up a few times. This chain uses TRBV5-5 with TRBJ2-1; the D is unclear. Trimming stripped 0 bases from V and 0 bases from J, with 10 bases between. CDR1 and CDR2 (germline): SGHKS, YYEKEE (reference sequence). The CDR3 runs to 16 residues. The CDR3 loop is CASSLVVGPSYNEQFF. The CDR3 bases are TGTGCCAGCAGCTTGGTCGTGGGCCCCTCCTACAATGAGCAGTTCTTC.

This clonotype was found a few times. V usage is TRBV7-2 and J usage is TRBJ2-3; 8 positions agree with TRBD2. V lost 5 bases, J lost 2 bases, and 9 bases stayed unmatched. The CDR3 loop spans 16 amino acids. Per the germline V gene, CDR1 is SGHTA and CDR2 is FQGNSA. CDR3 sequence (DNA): TGTGCCAGCAGCAACGGGGGGGCTGTCCTCACAGATACGCAGTATTTT. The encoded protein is CASSNGGAVLTDTQYF.

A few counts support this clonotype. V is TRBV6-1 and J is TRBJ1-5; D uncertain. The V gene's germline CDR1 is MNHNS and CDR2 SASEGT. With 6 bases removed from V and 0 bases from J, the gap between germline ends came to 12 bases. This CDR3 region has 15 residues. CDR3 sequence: CASREGTYSNQPQHF. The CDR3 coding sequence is TGTGCCAGCAGGGAGGGTACTTATAGCAATCAGCCCCAGCATTTT.

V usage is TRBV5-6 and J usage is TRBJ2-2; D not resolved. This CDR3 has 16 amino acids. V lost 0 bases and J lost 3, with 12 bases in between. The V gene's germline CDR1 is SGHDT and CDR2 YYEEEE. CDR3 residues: CASSLDWVGDTGELFF. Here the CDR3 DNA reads TGTGCCAGCAGCTTGGATTGGGTAGGAGACACCGGGGAGCTGTTTTTT. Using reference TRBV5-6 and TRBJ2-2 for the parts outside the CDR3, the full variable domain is DAGVTQSPTHLIKTRGQQVTLRCSPKSGHDTVSWYQQALGQGPQFIFQYYEEEERQRGNFPDRFSGHQFPNYSSELNVNALLLGDSALYLCASSLDWVGDTGELFFGEGSRLTVL.

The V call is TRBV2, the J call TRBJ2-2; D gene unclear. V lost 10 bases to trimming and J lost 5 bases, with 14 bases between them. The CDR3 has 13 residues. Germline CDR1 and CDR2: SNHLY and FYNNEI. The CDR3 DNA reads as TGTGCCACCACACAGACGGGTACCGGGGAGCTGTTTTTT. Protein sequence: CATTQTGTGELFF.

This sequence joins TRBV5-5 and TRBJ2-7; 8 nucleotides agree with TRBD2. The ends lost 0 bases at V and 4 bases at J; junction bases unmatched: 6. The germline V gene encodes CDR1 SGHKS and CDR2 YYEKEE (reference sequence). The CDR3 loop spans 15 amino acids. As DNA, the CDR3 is TGTGCCAGCAGCTTGGACGGGCCTAGCGGGTACGAGCAGTACGTC. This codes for CASSLDGPSGYEQYV.

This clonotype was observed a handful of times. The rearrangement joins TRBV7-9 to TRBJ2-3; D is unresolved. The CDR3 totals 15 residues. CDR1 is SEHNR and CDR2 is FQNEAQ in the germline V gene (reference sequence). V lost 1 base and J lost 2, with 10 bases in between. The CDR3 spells CASSLVQVYTDTQYF. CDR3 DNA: TGTGCCAGCAGCTTAGTCCAGGTGTACACAGATACGCAGTATTTT. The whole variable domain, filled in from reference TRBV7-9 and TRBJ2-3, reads DTGVSQNPRHKITKRGQNVTFRCDPISEHNRLYWYRQTLGQGPEFLTYFQNEAQLEKSRLLSDRFSAERPKGSFSTLEIQRTEQGDSAMYLCASSLVQVYTDTQYFGPGTRLTVL.

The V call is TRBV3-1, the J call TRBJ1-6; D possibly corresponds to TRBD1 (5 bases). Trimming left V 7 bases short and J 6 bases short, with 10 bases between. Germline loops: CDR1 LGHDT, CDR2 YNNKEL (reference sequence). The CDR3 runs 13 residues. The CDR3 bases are TGTGCCAGCACGGACACCACTAATTCACCCCTCCACTTT. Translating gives CASTDTTNSPLHF.

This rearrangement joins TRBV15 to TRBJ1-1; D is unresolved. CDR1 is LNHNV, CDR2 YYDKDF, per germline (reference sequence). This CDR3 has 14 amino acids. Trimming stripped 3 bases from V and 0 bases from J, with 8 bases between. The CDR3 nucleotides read TGTGCCACCAGCAGGAATGCTTTGAACACTGAAGCTTTCTTT. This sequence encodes CATSRNALNTEAFF. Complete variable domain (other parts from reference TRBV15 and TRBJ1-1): DAMVIQNPRYQVTQFGKPVTLSCSQTLNHNVMYWYQQKSSQAPKLLFHYYDKDFNNEADTPDNFQSRRPNTSFCFLDIRSPGLGDTAMYLCATSRNALNTEAFFGQGTRLTVV.

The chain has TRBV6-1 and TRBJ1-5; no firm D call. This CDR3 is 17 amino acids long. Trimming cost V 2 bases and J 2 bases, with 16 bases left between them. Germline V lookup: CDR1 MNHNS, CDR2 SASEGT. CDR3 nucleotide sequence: TGTGCCAGCAGTGAAACCGCGGGCTTTTACCGCAATCAGCCCCAGCATTTT. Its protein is CASSETAGFYRNQPQHF.

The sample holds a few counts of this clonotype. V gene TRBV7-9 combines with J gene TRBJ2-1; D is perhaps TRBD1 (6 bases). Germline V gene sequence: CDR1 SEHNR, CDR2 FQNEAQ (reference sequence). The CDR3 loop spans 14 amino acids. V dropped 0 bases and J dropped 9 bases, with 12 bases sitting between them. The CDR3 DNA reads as TGTGCCAGCAGCTTAGCGGCTCAGGGGAGTGAGCAGTTCTTC. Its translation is CASSLAAQGSEQFF.

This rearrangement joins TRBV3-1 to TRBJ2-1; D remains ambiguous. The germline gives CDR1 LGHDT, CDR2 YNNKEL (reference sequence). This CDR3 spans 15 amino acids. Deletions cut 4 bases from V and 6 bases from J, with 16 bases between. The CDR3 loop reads CASSPTTSQGNEQFF. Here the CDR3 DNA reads TGTGCCAGCAGCCCGACGACGTCCCAAGGCAATGAGCAGTTCTTC.